Included here is one T cell receptor (beta chain) sequence, with context. Its matching antigen is unknown. Germline CDR1 reads KGHSH; CDR2 reads LQKENI. V was shortened by 3 bases and J by 1 base, with 12 bases between the two germline ends. The CDR3 sequence is 15 residues long. TCRdb's copy holds only in-frame clones and misses some; the assay was immunoSEQ multiplex PCR. Here the sample spans roughly 2,700 clones, around two fifths being singletons. The sample belongs to a study of Tregs in tolerant kidney transplant recipients. Findings and caveats of the study: Few patients were studied, so findings need validation in larger groups.

This TCR came from a human donor in good health. The sample comprised Tregs from blood grown in culture. This chain uses TRBV18 with TRBJ2-5, with D possibly TRBD1 on 5 matching bases. CDR3 protein: CASSPAGQIQETQYF. CDR3 coding DNA: TGTGCCAGCTCACCCGCAGGGCAGATCCAAGAGACCCAGTACTTC.